One and the same sample provided the 16 T cell receptor beta chains below, sequenced in a study of shared clonotypes between healthy human individuals. CD8 cells regarded as naive lacked CD45RO, were positively chosen for CCR7, and omitted terminally differentiated effector memory CD45RA+ cells. Clones were sequenced by immunoSEQ multiplex PCR, and TCRdb holds only the in-frame ones, with some missing. The table shows some 740,000 clones, with 92% occurring only once. The sample was naive CD8+ T cells sorted from blood. These TCRs come from a man younger than 45 in good health.

The genes are TRBV7-9 and TRBJ2-3; D possibly corresponds to TRBD2 (5 bases). This CDR3 comprises 19 residues. V was cut by 5 bases and J by 1 base, with 25 bases left in between. Germline lookup yields CDR1 SEHNR and CDR2 FQNEAQ (reference sequence). This chain's CDR3 is CASSTDLAGLFLGTDTQYF. The CDR3 nucleotides read TGTGCCAGCAGCACCGACCTGGCGGGCTTATTTCTCGGCACAGATACGCAGTATTTT. Filled out from reference TRBV7-9 and TRBJ2-3, the complete variable domain reads DTGVSQNPRHKITKRGQNVTFRCDPISEHNRLYWYRQTLGQGPEFLTYFQNEAQLEKSRLLSDRFSAERPKGSFSTLEIQRTEQGDSAMYLCASSTDLAGLFLGTDTQYFGPGTRLTVL.

This clone occurred once. A much larger clone lies one base from this, so it may be a read error. The rearrangement links TRBV7-2 to TRBJ2-1, with D unclear. The CDR3 runs 14 residues. V dropped 5 bases and J dropped 6 bases, with 14 bases sitting between them. The germline V gene has CDR1 SGHTA and CDR2 FQGNSA. CDR3 DNA sequence: TGTGCCAGCAGCCTTGACGGACGGATCAATGAGCAGTTCTTC. Translation: CASSLDGRINEQFF.

In DNA, the CDR3 is TGTGCCAGCAGCCTCCTCCTGGACACCCTCTCTGGGGCCAACGTCCTGACTTTC. Protein: CASSLLLDTLSGANVLTF. The chain combines TRBV28 with TRBJ2-6; D may be TRBD1 (5 bases). This CDR3 has 18 amino acids. Trimming shortened V by 6 bases and J by 0 bases, and 18 bases separated the two germline ends. CDR1 is MDHEN and CDR2 is SYDVKM in the germline V gene.

The V call is TRBV27, the J call TRBJ2-1, with 11 bases matching TRBD1. The CDR3 covers 16 residues. Unmatched junction bases numbered 5, after V lost 1 base and J lost 6 bases. Germline V gene data show CDR1 as MNHEY and CDR2 as SMNVEV (reference sequence). CDR3: CASSLLGTGGSNEQFF. The CDR3 DNA is TGTGCCAGCAGTTTATTAGGGACAGGGGGTTCCAATGAGCAGTTCTTC.

The chain couples TRBV10-3 to TRBJ2-3; TRBD1 aligns across 8 bases. The germline V gene has CDR1 ENHRY and CDR2 SYGVKD. The trim removed 5 bases at V and 2 bases at J, leaving 9 bases unmatched. The CDR3 is 16 amino acids. CDR3 loop: CAISWSGTGHTDTQYF. The CDR3, as DNA: TGTGCCATCAGTTGGAGTGGGACAGGACACACAGATACGCAGTATTTT.

The table lists this clone with a few counts. V and J are TRBV7-9 and TRBJ2-7; 7 nucleotides agree with TRBD2. CDR1 SEHNR and CDR2 FQNEAQ come from the germline V gene (reference sequence). The CDR3 totals 13 residues. With 3 bases clipped from V and 6 bases from J, the junction kept 5 bases outside the gene matches. The CDR3 nucleotides are TGTGCCAGCAGCTTCACTAGCGCTCGCGAGCAGTACTTC. This gives the protein CASSFTSAREQYF.

The CDR3 loop is CASRTGGSAYGYTF. The CDR3 DNA reads TGTGCCAGCAGGACAGGGGGTTCGGCCTATGGCTACACCTTC. The rearrangement joins TRBV19 to TRBJ1-2, with 10 nucleotides matching TRBD1. The V gene end was trimmed by 9 bases and the J gene end by 4 bases; junction bases not matched to a gene: 8. CDR3 length equals 14 residues. CDR1 LNHDA and CDR2 SQIVND come from the germline V gene (reference sequence). The entire variable domain, with the rest obtained from reference TRBV19 and TRBJ1-2, is as follows: DGGITQSPKYLFRKEGQNVTLSCEQNLNHDAMYWYRQDPGQGLRLIYYSQIVNDFQKGDIAEGYSVSREKKESFPLTVTSAQKNPTAFYLCASRTGGSAYGYTFGSGTRLTVV.

DNA for the CDR3: TGTGCCAGCAGTCTTACCCCTCGCCTAAACTATGGCTACACCTTC. This translates into CASSLTPRLNYGYTF. This chain connects TRBV6-5 to TRBJ1-2; D gene uncertain. Trimming stripped 5 bases from V and 2 bases from J, with 15 bases between. The CDR3 is 15 residues long. Germline V gene sequence: CDR1 MNHEY, CDR2 SVGAGI.

This chain links TRBV13 with TRBJ2-5, with D possibly matching TRBD1 (5 bases). Germline V gene data show CDR1 as PRHDT and CDR2 as FYEKMQ (reference sequence). Trimming pared 6 bases from V and 4 bases from J, leaving 18 bases between. The CDR3 loop spans 15 amino acids. The CDR3 coding sequence is TGTGCCAGCAGACTGTCCCCTAGGGGTTCAGAGACCCAGTACTTC. This codes for CASRLSPRGSETQYF.

J is TRBJ2-7 and V is TRBV18; the match to TRBD2 covers 7 bases. With V trimmed by 2 bases and J by 4 bases, 11 bases remained unmatched. The germline gives CDR1 KGHSH, CDR2 LQKENI. The CDR3 covers 16 residues. In DNA, the CDR3 is TGTGCCAGCTCACCATTCGGGCGGGAGAAGGTGTACGAGCAGTACTTC. Protein: CASSPFGREKVYEQYF.

This sequence joins TRBV18 and TRBJ2-1; possibly TRBD1 for D (7 bases). The germline V and J ends were trimmed by 6 bases and 4 bases, with 19 bases remaining between them. The germline gives CDR1 KGHSH, CDR2 LQKENI. CDR3 size: 16 residues. The CDR3 DNA follows: TGTGCCAGCTCCCCAAGGGGGGACAGACCTTACAATGAGCAGTTCTTC. This codes for CASSPRGDRPYNEQFF.

The chain carries TRBV28 and TRBJ2-7, with TRBD2 matching over 10 bases. The CDR3 spans 16 residues. Trimming removed 5 bases from V and 3 bases from J; junction bases left unmatched: 10. Germline lookup yields CDR1 MDHEN and CDR2 SYDVKM. The CDR3 here is CASSPIEREGHYEQYF. DNA of the CDR3: TGTGCCAGCAGTCCCATCGAGCGGGAGGGGCACTACGAGCAGTACTTC.

This chain links TRBV30 with TRBJ2-5; D unresolved. Germline assignment: CDR1 GTSNPN and CDR2 SVGIG (reference sequence). V lost 5 bases, J lost 4 bases, and 8 bases lay in between. This CDR3 is built from 11 residues. The CDR3 coding sequence is TGTGCCTGGGCGTCAGGAGAGACCCAGTACTTC. Translation gives CAWASGETQYF.

J is TRBJ2-2 and V is TRBV29-1; 7 bases are a match to TRBD2. J lost 3 bases, V lost 6 bases, and 1 base had no gene match. Germline V gives CDR1 SQVTM, CDR2 ANQGSEA. The CDR3 runs 12 residues. Here the CDR3 reads CSVREDTGELFF. In DNA form, the CDR3 reads TGCAGCGTACGGGAGGACACCGGGGAGCTGTTTTTT.

The chain uses TRBV30 and TRBJ2-7, with 7 bases that match TRBD2. The J segment lost 2 bases and the V segment lost 2 bases, leaving 12 bases of the junction unmatched. This CDR3 has 16 residues. CDR1 and CDR2 (germline): GTSNPN, SVGIG (reference sequence). The CDR3 nucleotides are TGTGCCTGGAGTTCCCCGCGCGGGAGTAGGGCCTACGAGCAGTACTTC. Its translation: CAWSSPRGSRAYEQYF.

The chain recombines TRBV7-9 with TRBJ1-2; D is possibly TRBD1 (5 bases). V lost 1 base and J lost 4, with 13 bases in between. The CDR3 runs 15 residues. Germline CDR1 and CDR2: SEHNR and FQNEAQ (reference sequence). CDR3 loop: CASSLGTSFLYGYTF. The CDR3 DNA sequence: TGTGCCAGCAGCTTAGGGACATCTTTCCTCTATGGCTACACCTTC.